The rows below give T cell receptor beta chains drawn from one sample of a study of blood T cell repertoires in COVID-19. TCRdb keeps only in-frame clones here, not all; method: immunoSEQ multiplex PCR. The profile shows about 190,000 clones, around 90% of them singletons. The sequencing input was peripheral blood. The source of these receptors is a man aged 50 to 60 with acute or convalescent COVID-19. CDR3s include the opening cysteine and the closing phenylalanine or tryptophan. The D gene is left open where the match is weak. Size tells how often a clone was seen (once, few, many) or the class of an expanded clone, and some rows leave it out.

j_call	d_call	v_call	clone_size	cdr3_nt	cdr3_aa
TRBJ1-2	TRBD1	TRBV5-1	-	TGCGCCAGCAGCCCCCGGGACAGCGGCTATGGCTACACCTTC	CASSPRDSGYGYTF
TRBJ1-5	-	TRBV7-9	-	TGTGCCAGCCCCCAAGTGTCGGGGGGAGGCAATCAGCCCCAGCATTTT	CASPQVSGGGNQPQHF
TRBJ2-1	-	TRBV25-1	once	TGTGCCAGCAGTATAGGGCGGGGACTTTACAATGAGCAGTTCTTC	CASSIGRGLYNEQFF
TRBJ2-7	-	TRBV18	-	TGTGCCAGCTCACCACCAAATGGGGCGAACTACGAGCAGTACTTC	CASSPPNGANYEQYF
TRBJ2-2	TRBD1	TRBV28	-	TGTGCCAGCAGAGTCGGGGACAGGCCGGACACCGGGGAGCTGTTTTTT	CASRVGDRPDTGELFF
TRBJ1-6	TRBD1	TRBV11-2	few	TGTGCCAGCAGCTTAACCGTCGGACAGGGTGCAAATTCACCCCTCCACTTT	CASSLTVGQGANSPLHF
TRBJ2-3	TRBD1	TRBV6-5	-	TGTGCCAGCTGGCCGGGACAGGAGACAGATACGCAGTATTTT	CASWPGQETDTQYF
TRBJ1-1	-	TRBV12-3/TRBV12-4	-	TGTGCCAGCAGTTTATTGGCTAACACTGAAGCTTTCTTT	CASSLLANTEAFF
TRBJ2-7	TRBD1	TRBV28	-	TGTGCCAGCACATCAGGGGGCTTTCGTCGATACGAGCAGTACTTC	CASTSGGFRRYEQYF
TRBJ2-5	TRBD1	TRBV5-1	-	TGCGCCAGCAGCTTGGCGGCAGGGGGCCTGGAGACCCAGTACTTC	CASSLAAGGLETQYF
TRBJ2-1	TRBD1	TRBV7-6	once	TGTGCCAGCAGCAGGACAGGGGGGTCCTACAATGAGCAGTTCTTC	CASSRTGGSYNEQFF
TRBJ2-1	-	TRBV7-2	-	TGTGCCAGCAGCTGGAGGGCGGGGAGTGGATACAATGAGCAGTTCTTC	CASSWRAGSGYNEQFF
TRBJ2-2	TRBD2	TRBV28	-	TGTGCCAGCAGCCAAAGGGGCGGGAGGACTGCAATCCTACCCACCGGGGAGCTGTTTTTT	CASSQRGGRTAILPTGELFF
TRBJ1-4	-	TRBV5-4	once	TGTGCCAGCAGCTTGCGGACGGGGAATGAAAAACTGTTTTTT	CASSLRTGNEKLFF
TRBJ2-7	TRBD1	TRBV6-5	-	TGTGCCAGCCGGGACAGGGGTATCCACGAGCAGTACTTC	CASRDRGIHEQYF
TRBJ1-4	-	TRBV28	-	TGTGCCAGTTTAAATACAACTAATGAAAAACTGTTTTTT	CASLNTTNEKLFF
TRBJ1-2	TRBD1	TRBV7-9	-	TGTGCCAGCAGCTTAGAGGTGGCAGGGGGCAGATTAAAGGGCTACACCTTC	CASSLEVAGGRLKGYTF
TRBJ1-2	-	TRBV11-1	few	TGTGCCAGCAGCTTAGCGGTCAGGGATCGGGATGGCTACACCTTC	CASSLAVRDRDGYTF
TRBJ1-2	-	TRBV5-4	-	TGTGCCAGCAGCTTGATGGGGGCGGATGGCTACACCTTC	CASSLMGADGYTF
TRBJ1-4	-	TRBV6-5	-	TGTGCCAGCAGGCTCCAGAATGAAAAACTGTTTTTT	CASRLQNEKLFF
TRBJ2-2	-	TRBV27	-	TGTGCCAGCAGACAGGTTTTAAACACCGGGGAGCTGTTTTTT	CASRQVLNTGELFF
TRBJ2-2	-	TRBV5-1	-	TGCGCCAGCAGCTCGACAGAAACCGGGGAGCTGTTTTTT	CASSSTETGELFF
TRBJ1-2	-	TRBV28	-	TGTGCCAGCAGCCCGGCAGGGCTCTATGGCTACACCTTC	CASSPAGLYGYTF
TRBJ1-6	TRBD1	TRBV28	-	TGTGCCAGCAGTTCCTTACAGGGGTATAATTCACCCCTCCACTTT	CASSSLQGYNSPLHF
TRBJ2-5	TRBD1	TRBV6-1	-	TGTGCCAGCAGTGAAGTTTGGACAGGAGACACCCAAGAGACCCAGTACTTC	CASSEVWTGDTQETQYF
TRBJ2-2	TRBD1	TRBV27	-	TGTGCCAGCAGTGGACAGGGTAACACCGGGGAGCTGTTTTTT	CASSGQGNTGELFF
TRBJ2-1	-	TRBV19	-	TGTGCCAGTAGTCCCCGGGACACGGAATACAATGAGCAGTTCTTC	CASSPRDTEYNEQFF
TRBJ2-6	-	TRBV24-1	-	TGTGCCACCAGTGACTCAACCTACTCTGGGGCCAACGTCCTGACTTTC	CATSDSTYSGANVLTF
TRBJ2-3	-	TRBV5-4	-	TGTGCCAGCAGCTTGTACCTAGCCTACACAGATACGCAGTATTTT	CASSLYLAYTDTQYF
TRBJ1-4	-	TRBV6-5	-	TGTGCCAGCAGTTACTTGTCAGGGTCTAATGAAAAACTGTTTTTT	CASSYLSGSNEKLFF
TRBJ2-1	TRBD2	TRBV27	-	TGTGCCAGCATTACTAGCGGCTTGAGCTCCTACAATGAGCAGTTCTTC	CASITSGLSSYNEQFF
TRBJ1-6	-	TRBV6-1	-	TGTGCCAGCAGTGACGGGGGGCCGGTTTATAATTCACCCCTCCACTTT	CASSDGGPVYNSPLHF
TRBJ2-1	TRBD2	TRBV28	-	TGTGCCAGCACCCCTGGGGGACTAGGAGACAATGAGCAGTTCTTC	CASTPGGLGDNEQFF
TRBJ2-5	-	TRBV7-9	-	TGTGCCAGCAGCTCCTCCTACAGTGGACTATTCCAAGAGACCCAGTACTTC	CASSSSYSGLFQETQYF
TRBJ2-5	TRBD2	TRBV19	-	TGTGCCAGTAGTACCCTAGCGGGGGTCCAAGAGACCCAGTACTTC	CASSTLAGVQETQYF
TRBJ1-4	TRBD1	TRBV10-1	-	TGCGCCAGCAGTCTTGGACAGGGTCCTAATGAAAAACTGTTTTTT	CASSLGQGPNEKLFF
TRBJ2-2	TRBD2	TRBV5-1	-	TGCGCCAGCAGCCACACTAGCGGGGGCTTAAACACCGGGGAGCTGTTTTTT	CASSHTSGGLNTGELFF
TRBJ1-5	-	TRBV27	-	TGTGCCAGCAGTGACACTGGGACACTACAGCCCCAGCATTTT	CASSDTGTLQPQHF
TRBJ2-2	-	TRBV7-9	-	TGTGCCAGCAGGCCAGGGGAGATTAATTACCGGGAGCTGTTTTTT	CASRPGEINYRELFF
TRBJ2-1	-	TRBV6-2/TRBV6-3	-	TGTGCCAGCAGTTTATCCGGGGGGCCGAGCTCCTACAATGAGCAGTTCTTC	CASSLSGGPSSYNEQFF
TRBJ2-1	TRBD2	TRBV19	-	TGTGCCAGTACAGCAGCGGGAGGAGAGGGTGAGCAGTTCTTC	CASTAAGGEGEQFF
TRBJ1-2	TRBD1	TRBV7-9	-	TGTGCCAGCAGCTTCCAGGGGGCTGGTGGCTACACCTTC	CASSFQGAGGYTF
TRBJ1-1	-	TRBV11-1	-	TGTGCCAGCAGCGTACAGGGCAGGATGAACACTGAAGCTTTCTTT	CASSVQGRMNTEAFF
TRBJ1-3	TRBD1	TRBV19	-	TGTGCCAGCGTATCGGGACAGCCTGCCTCTGGAAACACCATATATTTT	CASVSGQPASGNTIYF
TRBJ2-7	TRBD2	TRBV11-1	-	TGTGCCAGCAGCTTACCCTCGGGAGGGCCTTACGAGCAGTACTTC	CASSLPSGGPYEQYF
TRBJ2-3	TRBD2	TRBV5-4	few	TGTGCCAGCAGCTTGGCTAGCGGGAGGCCACACACAGATACGCAGTATTTT	CASSLASGRPHTDTQYF
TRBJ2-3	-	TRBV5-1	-	TGCGCCAGCCACGGACAGCAAGCTAGCACAGATACGCAGTATTTT	CASHGQQASTDTQYF
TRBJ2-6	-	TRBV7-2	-	TGTGCCAGCAGCTCCCGATCAGGGGACTCTGGGGCCAACGTCCTGACTTTC	CASSSRSGDSGANVLTF
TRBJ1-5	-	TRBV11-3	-	TGTGCCAGCAGCTTAGCTGGGGGGAACCAGCCCCAGCATTTT	CASSLAGGNQPQHF